The clone carrying this TCR beta chain occurred many times. Given a much more abundant clone one base away, this may be a read error. The TCR beta CDR3 region was amplified from genomic DNA, with two rounds of multiplex PCR being used for the amplification. Amplification in first-round PCR relied on primers specific to each TRBV and TRBJ gene. In TCRdb, the multiplex PCR reads were re-called with MiXCR into one record per CDR3 protein. This table holds roughly 13,000 distinct CDR3 sequences, around 54% found once. The germline V gene has CDR1 SGHRS and CDR2 YFSETQ. Trimming removed 4 bases from V and 5 bases from J; junction bases left unmatched: 9. The CDR3 has 14 residues. The record originates from a study of prognosis after radiotherapy for stage I lung cancer.

V usage is TRBV5-1 and J usage is TRBJ2-7, with 7 bases identical to TRBD1. This receptor was taken from a donor at least 50 years old with non-small cell lung cancer. Source: PBMCs, taken before or after stereotactic body radiation therapy (not recorded which). The CDR3 region is CASSTSRQGNEQYF. The CDR3 nucleotides read TGCGCCAGCAGCACGTCACGACAGGGTAACGAGCAGTACTTC.